This entry lists 10 T cell receptor beta chains sequenced from one sample in a study of T-cell memory formation after mild COVID-19. TCRdb independently ran MiXCR on the 5' RACE reads; one entry per CDR3 protein. The sample has hundreds of thousands of distinct CDR3 sequences; about 20% are singletons. Sequenced input: PBMCs or a T cell subset sorted from them (not recorded which). These receptors were collected from an adult woman who had mild COVID-19 (a few samples of this study predate the infection). Cell type and time point are not known.

The CDR3 here is CSVDALGDAGVRGYTF. The CDR3 nucleotides are TGCAGCGTTGACGCCCTCGGGGATGCAGGGGTTAGGGGCTACACCTTC. The genes are TRBV29-1 and TRBJ1-2; TRBD1 might be the D (6 bases). This CDR3 is built from 16 residues. The germline V gene has CDR1 SQVTM and CDR2 ANQGSEA. Between the trimmed V and J ends, which lost 3 bases and 8 bases, there was a span of 25 bases.

The chain joins TRBV10-3 to TRBJ2-5, with TRBD2 identical over 7 bases. Germline V lookup: CDR1 ENHRY, CDR2 SYGVKD. The CDR3 runs 14 residues. V trimming: 2 bases; J trimming: 6 bases; junction bases outside the gene matches: 6. In nucleotides, the CDR3 is TGTGCCATCAGTGAGATAGGGCGGGGGAAGACCCAGTACTTC. It yields the protein CAISEIGRGKTQYF.

This clonotype was detected a few times. The genes are TRBV20-1 and TRBJ2-1; 7 positions match TRBD2. The CDR3 has 14 amino acids. V shed 5 bases, J shed 8 bases, and the junction held 12 bases outside the gene matches. Germline V gene sequence: CDR1 DFQATT, CDR2 SNEGSKA (reference sequence). CDR3 coding DNA: TGCAGTGCTCTTAAGCGGGATTTGATATATGAGCAGTTCTTC. Amino acid sequence: CSALKRDLIYEQFF.

This clonotype was seen a few times. This chain uses TRBV21-1 with TRBJ1-1; the D segment call TRBD1 is taken from the table without a DNA check. TRBV21-1 is listed as a pseudogene. The CDR3 consists of 18 residues. The chain's CDR3 is CASSKLTPGQGARTEAFF. Here the CDR3 DNA reads TGTGCCAGCAGCAAATTAACCCCGGGACAGGGGGCGAGGACTGAAGCTTTCTTT.

The gene calls are TRBV7-6 and TRBJ2-2, with TRBD1 identical over 7 bases. The CDR3 runs to 15 residues. The V gene's germline CDR1 is SGHVS and CDR2 FNYEAQ. V shed 2 bases and J 5 bases; nucleotides not matched to a gene: 5. CDR3 residues: CASSLPYRGTGELFF. The CDR3 nucleotides are TGTGCCAGCAGCTTACCCTACAGGGGAACCGGGGAGCTGTTTTTT.

This clonotype has just a few counts. V gene TRBV7-8 combines with J gene TRBJ2-7, with 12 bases lining up with TRBD1. Trimming took 5 bases from V and 9 from J; bases not matched to a gene: 11. CDR3 length: 15 amino acids. CDR1 and CDR2 (germline): SGHVS, FQNEAQ. CDR3 coding DNA: TGTGCCAGCAGCCCCGGGACAGGGGGCGCAACGCGGCAGTACTTC. Its translation: CASSPGTGGATRQYF.

CDR3 nucleotides: TGTGCCAGCACCCGGACTGAAAAACTGTTTTTT. This codes for CASTRTEKLFF. The rearrangement joins TRBV2 to TRBJ1-4; D not resolved. Germline CDR1 reads SNHLY; CDR2 reads FYNNEI. CDR3 length: 11 amino acids. V lost 7 bases, J lost 7 bases, and 7 bases lay in between.

This clonotype was detected once. The V call is TRBV20-1, the J call TRBJ2-7; 11 bases match TRBD2. Germline V gene lookup returns CDR1 DFQATT and CDR2 SNEGSKA (reference sequence). The CDR3 totals 13 residues. The junction had 7 bases not matched to a gene; V was cut back by 6 bases and J by 6 bases. The CDR3 coding sequence is TGCAGTGCCAAGACTAGCGGGGATGGCGAGCAGTACTTC. Translated: CSAKTSGDGEQYF.

The chain combines TRBV7-7 with TRBJ2-1; the D gene is possibly TRBD1 (5 bases). Germline CDR1 reads SSHAT; CDR2 reads FNYEAQ (reference sequence). V lost 2 bases and J lost 6, with 8 bases in between. This CDR3 region has 13 residues. The CDR3 DNA reads TGTGCCAGCAGCTTACACAGGTCCAATGAGCAGTTCTTC. Encoded protein: CASSLHRSNEQFF.

This clonotype appeared a few times. J is TRBJ2-1 and V is TRBV6-2 or TRBV6-3; 12 bases align to TRBD2. Germline V gene lookup returns CDR1 MNHEY and CDR2 SVGEGT. The CDR3 length is 16 residues. Trimming cost V 4 bases and J 7 bases; bases outside gene matches: 8. The CDR3 DNA sequence: TGTGCCAGCAGTTCTCTTTCACTAGCGGGAGGTAATGAGCAGTTCTTC. Its protein product is CASSSLSLAGGNEQFF.